The 24 T cell receptor beta chains below all came from one sample that was sequenced in a study of control samples from healthy donors and cancer patients (dated by TCRdb to 2018 to 2021). The library relied on the immunoSEQ multiplex PCR assay. TCRdb obtained this table from immuneACCESS and retained in-frame rearrangements with V and J assigned. These tables miss some clones; where compared with another copy, unresolved V genes account for less than half of the shortfall, and the remainder is unexplained. The sample records about 46,000 clones, approximately 91% of which are singletons. About 40% of the sample rests with the top ten. The specimen was PBMCs. The receptors originated from a man in his forties or fifties with head and neck cancer.

V gene TRBV7-6 combines with J gene TRBJ2-3; 7 bases map to TRBD2. J lost 3 bases, V lost 5 bases, and 8 bases had no gene match. Germline loops: CDR1 SGHVS, CDR2 FNYEAQ. The CDR3 runs to 15 residues. As DNA, the CDR3 is TGTGCCAGCAGCGGGAGGGGACCGCGAACAGATACGCAGTATTTT. As protein: CASSGRGPRTDTQYF.

For the CDR3, the DNA is TGTGCCAGCAGCCCGACCTCCTACGAGCAGTACTTC. Amino acids: CASSPTSYEQYF. The chain has TRBV6-5 and TRBJ2-7, with D unclear. CDR3 length: 12 residues. The germline CDR1 and CDR2 sequences are MNHEY and SVGAGI. Trimming removed 6 bases from V and 0 bases from J, with 6 bases in between.

The chain employs TRBV6-5 and TRBJ1-4; 9 bases line up with TRBD1. Per the germline V gene, CDR1 is MNHEY and CDR2 is SVGAGI. With 5 bases clipped from V and 14 bases from J, the junction kept 9 bases outside the gene matches. The CDR3 totals 13 residues. The CDR3 DNA reads TGTGCCAGCAGTCTCGGGGGACAGGGAGGCCTGTTTTTT. Translating gives CASSLGGQGGLFF.

J is TRBJ2-7 and V is TRBV9, with TRBD2 identical over 8 bases. CDR3 length: 14 residues. The V and J ends lost 3 bases and 6 bases, in that order; junction bases with no gene match: 8. Germline V lookup: CDR1 SGDLS, CDR2 YYNGEE. The CDR3 nucleotides are TGTGCCAGCAGCGCCCGGGAGGGGTCGGCCGAGCAGTACTTC. Its translation is CASSAREGSAEQYF.

Comments on this clone: Compared with germline, one end of the junction differs, possibly owing to a read error. The rearrangement joins TRBV29-1 to TRBJ1-1, with D perhaps TRBD1 (5 bases). The germline V gene has CDR1 SQVTM and CDR2 ANQGSEA. The CDR3 length is 13 residues. The CDR3 loop reads CSVEGTGNTEAFF. CDR3 DNA: TGCAGCGTCGAAGGCACAGGGAACACTGAAGCTTTCTTT.

This clone was detected once. V and J are TRBV19 and TRBJ1-1, with TRBD1 identical over 7 bases. The CDR3 is made up of 13 amino acids. CDR1 and CDR2 (germline): LNHDA, SQIVND (reference sequence). J was trimmed by 2 bases and V by 5 bases; bases with no gene match: 2. CDR3 protein: CASSDRANTEAFF. The CDR3 DNA reads as TGTGCCAGTAGTGACAGGGCAAACACTGAAGCTTTCTTT.

The V call is TRBV6-5, the J call TRBJ1-4; TRBD1 might be the D (5 bases). The germline gives CDR1 MNHEY, CDR2 SVGAGI. V was shortened by 6 bases and J by 8 bases, with 16 bases between the two germline ends. The CDR3 spans 14 residues. As DNA, the CDR3 is TGTGCCAGCAGAACGGGAAGGGGAAGGGAAAAACTGTTTTTT. This encodes CASRTGRGREKLFF.

The rearrangement links TRBV3-1 (or the pseudogene TRBV3-2) to TRBJ2-1, with 8 bases aligning to TRBD1. CDR3 length equals 16 residues. Looked up from germline, CDR1 is LGHDT and CDR2 is YNNKEL (reference sequence). V lost 4 bases and J lost 3; bases outside the gene matches: 8. CDR3 sequence (DNA): TGTGCCAGCAGCCCCCGGGGACAGGCCCTCTACAATGAGCAGTTCTTC. It yields the protein CASSPRGQALYNEQFF.

The gene calls are TRBV11-1 and TRBJ2-7; TRBD1 matches 9 bases. The CDR3 totals 14 residues. Germline V gives CDR1 SGHAT, CDR2 FQDESV (reference sequence). After removal of 6 bases from V and 3 bases from J, the junction contained 6 bases not matched to a gene. The CDR3 DNA sequence: TGTGCCAGCAGTACCGGGACAGGGTACTACGAGCAGTACTTC. Encoded protein: CASSTGTGYYEQYF.

CDR3 sequence (DNA): TGTGCCAGTAGTATGACCACTAGCGGGGACACAGATACGCAGTATTTT. This sequence encodes CASSMTTSGDTDTQYF. The chain couples TRBV19 to TRBJ2-3; 10 bases fit TRBD2. The CDR3 is made up of 16 amino acids. The J segment lost 2 bases and the V segment lost 3 bases, leaving 5 bases of the junction unmatched. Germline assignment: CDR1 LNHDA and CDR2 SQIVND (reference sequence).

This rearrangement joins TRBV19 to TRBJ2-7; no clear D. Germline CDR1 reads LNHDA; CDR2 reads SQIVND (reference sequence). This CDR3 spans 15 amino acids. Trimming took 6 bases from V and 5 from J, leaving 20 bases between them. CDR3 sequence: CASRVGSQELDEQYF. CDR3 coding DNA: TGTGCCAGTAGGGTAGGTTCCCAGGAACTCGACGAGCAGTACTTC.

The CDR3 DNA is TGCGCCAGCAGGCGGGAAAGGGAGACCCAGTACTTC. Amino acids: CASRRERETQYF. This rearrangement joins TRBV5-1 to TRBJ2-5; a possible D gene is TRBD2 (6 bases). Germline assignment: CDR1 SGHRS and CDR2 YFSETQ. This CDR3 comprises 12 residues. V gave up 5 bases and J gave up 5 bases, with 10 bases separating them.

Here the CDR3 reads CASSLAAINQPQHF. CDR3 coding DNA: TGTGCCAGCAGCTTGGCGGCTATCAATCAGCCCCAGCATTTT. The chain employs TRBV5-6 and TRBJ1-5; D gene uncertain. Germline CDR1 SGHDT, CDR2 YYEEEE. Trimming took 0 bases from V and 3 from J, leaving 7 bases between them. This CDR3 is built from 14 residues.

The rearrangement uses TRBV7-3 and TRBJ2-3; possibly TRBD2 for D (6 bases). Germline assignment: CDR1 SGHTA and CDR2 FQGTGA. Trimming stripped 5 bases from V and 4 bases from J, with 13 bases between. The CDR3 runs 14 residues. This chain's CDR3 is CASSPLRGSDTQYF. As DNA, the CDR3 is TGTGCCAGCAGCCCCCTCCGGGGGTCAGATACGCAGTATTTT.

The V and J genes are TRBV5-4 and TRBJ2-1; D gene ambiguous. Trimming shortened V by 4 bases and J by 9 bases, and 14 bases separated the two germline ends. CDR3 length equals 13 residues. The germline V gene encodes CDR1 SGHNT and CDR2 YYREEE (reference sequence). CDR3 DNA sequence: TGTGCCAGCAGCCCCCCTGGGCGGTCTGAGCAGTTCTTC. Protein product: CASSPPGRSEQFF.

This sequence joins TRBV2 and TRBJ2-2, with 8 bases identical to TRBD1. Germline V gene lookup returns CDR1 SNHLY and CDR2 FYNNEI. J was trimmed by 6 bases and V by 9 bases; bases with no gene match: 6. The CDR3 consists of 13 residues. DNA for the CDR3: TGTGCCAGTAGGACAGGGCGCGCCGGGGAGCTGTTTTTT. It yields the protein CASRTGRAGELFF.

The chain links TRBV3-1 (or the pseudogene TRBV3-2) to TRBJ1-6; 10 positions match TRBD1. The junction had 11 bases not matched to a gene; V was cut back by 2 bases and J by 10 bases. There are 17 residues in the CDR3. Germline CDR1 is LGHDT and CDR2 is YNNKEL (reference sequence). The CDR3 bases are TGTGCCAGCAGCCAACCTCGAGGGGACAGGGGTAAGTCACCCCTCCACTTT. Translated, it gives CASSQPRGDRGKSPLHF.

CDR3 sequence reads: CASKIVNSDEQYF. The CDR3 coding sequence is TGTGCCAGCAAGATAGTGAACAGCGACGAGCAGTACTTC. This chain joins TRBV7-9 and TRBJ2-7; D call uncertain. The germline V and J ends were trimmed by 7 bases and 5 bases, with 15 bases remaining between them. The CDR3 is made up of 13 amino acids. Germline lookup yields CDR1 SEHNR and CDR2 FQNEAQ (reference sequence). Based on the CDR3 plus reference TRBV7-9 and TRBJ2-7, the full variable domain is DTGVSQNPRHKITKRGQNVTFRCDPISEHNRLYWYRQTLGQGPEFLTYFQNEAQLEKSRLLSDRFSAERPKGSFSTLEIQRTEQGDSAMYLCASKIVNSDEQYFGPGTRLTVT.

V gene TRBV19 combines with J gene TRBJ2-7, with TRBD1 matching 10 bases. Germline V CDR1 and CDR2: LNHDA, SQIVND (reference sequence). The CDR3 consists of 16 residues. V dropped 3 bases and J dropped 2; count of bases not matched to a gene: 7. CDR3 in DNA: TGTGCCAGTAGTATCAGCTCGGGGACAGGGGCCTACGAGCAGTACTTC. As protein: CASSISSGTGAYEQYF.

This clone was seen only once. The chain is built from TRBV4-1 and TRBJ1-2; TRBD1 agrees at 8 bases. The germline gives CDR1 MGHRA, CDR2 YSYEKL. The CDR3 is 15 residues long. The J segment lost 2 bases and the V segment lost 7 bases, leaving 9 bases of the junction unmatched. The CDR3 sequence: CASKQAGGPNYGYTF. For the CDR3, the DNA is TGCGCCAGCAAACAAGCAGGGGGCCCGAACTATGGCTACACCTTC.

CDR3 loop: CSASLVQEVYNEQFF. CDR3 nucleotides: TGCAGTGCTAGTTTGGTCCAGGAGGTTTACAATGAGCAGTTCTTC. The chain combines TRBV20-1 with TRBJ2-1; possible D gene TRBD2, 5 bases. The CDR3 sequence is 15 residues long. Germline assignment: CDR1 DFQATT and CDR2 SNEGSKA (reference sequence). Trimming pared 3 bases from V and 4 bases from J, leaving 16 bases between.

V and J are TRBV7-7 and TRBJ2-5, with D tentatively TRBD2 (5 bases). With 4 bases removed from V and 9 bases from J, the gap between germline ends came to 9 bases. This CDR3 comprises 11 residues. In germline, CDR1 is SSHAT, CDR2 FNYEAQ (reference sequence). The CDR3 coding sequence is TGTGCCAGCAGCTCCTCCGGGGCCCAGTACTTC. Its translation: CASSSSGAQYF. Looking up the rest from reference TRBV7-7 and TRBJ2-5 gives the full variable domain: GAGVSQSPRYKVTKRGQDVTLRCDPISSHATLYWYQQALGQGPEFLTYFNYEAQPDKSGLPSDRFSAERPEGSISTLTIQRTEQRDSAMYRCASSSSGAQYFGPGTRLLVL.

This sequence joins TRBV9 and TRBJ2-1, with 8 bases that match TRBD2. Germline V gene lookup returns CDR1 SGDLS and CDR2 YYNGEE. Trimming at V came to 6 bases and at J to 1 base, leaving 6 bases not matched to a gene. This CDR3 spans 15 amino acids. The CDR3 bases are TGTGCCAGCACCCCGGGACTAGGGTCCTACAATGAGCAGTTCTTC. The encoded protein is CASTPGLGSYNEQFF.

The rearrangement joins TRBV15 to TRBJ2-1, with 10 bases fitting TRBD2. V lost 5 bases, J lost 8 bases, and 9 bases stayed unmatched. Per germline, CDR1 LNHNV and CDR2 YYDKDF (reference sequence). This CDR3 has 15 residues. This CDR3 is CATSQRLAGDDEQFF. The CDR3, as DNA: TGTGCCACCAGCCAGCGGCTAGCGGGGGACGATGAGCAGTTCTTC.